These 31 T cell receptor beta chains were all obtained from the same sample, sequenced in a study of blood T cell repertoires in COVID-19. Profiled with immunoSEQ multiplex PCR; TCRdb holds only in-frame clones, not every one. The sample holds some 150,000 clones, roughly 86% seen once. Sequenced sample: peripheral blood. The source of these receptors is a woman aged 45 to 65 with acute or convalescent COVID-19.

The rearrangement joins TRBV19 to TRBJ1-3; TRBD1 matches 8 bases. CDR1 is LNHDA, CDR2 SQIVND, per germline (reference sequence). This CDR3 region has 16 residues. Trimming at V came to 1 base and at J to 10 bases, leaving 12 bases not matched to a gene. The CDR3 nucleotides are TGTGCCAGTAGTATAGGCCGGTCGGGGTGGACAGGGACCATATATTTT. Protein sequence: CASSIGRSGWTGTIYF.

The chain joins TRBV20-1 to TRBJ1-6; TRBD1 matches at 7 bases. CDR1 and CDR2 (germline): DFQATT, SNEGSKA (reference sequence). The CDR3 is 14 residues long. Germline trimming cut 3 bases from V and 6 bases from J; bases unmatched to any gene: 5. The CDR3 region is CSASRGQPNSPLHF. For the CDR3, the DNA is TGCAGTGCTAGTAGGGGACAGCCTAATTCACCCCTCCACTTT.

The rearrangement uses TRBV5-8 and TRBJ2-2; TRBD1 matches at 7 bases. V lost 7 bases, J lost 5 bases, and 11 bases stayed unmatched. The CDR3 contains 15 residues. CDR1 and CDR2 from the germline V gene are SGHTS and YDEGEE. The CDR3 reads CASSPGTDLTGELFF. Written as DNA, the CDR3 is TGTGCCAGCTCCCCCGGGACAGATTTAACCGGGGAGCTGTTTTTT.

The gene calls are TRBV7-6 and TRBJ2-2, with TRBD2 matching over 9 bases. The CDR3 runs to 16 residues. Germline values: CDR1 SGHVS, CDR2 FNYEAQ. The junction had 6 bases not matched to a gene; V was cut back by 2 bases and J by 5 bases. CDR3 in amino acids: CASSLRLTSGTGELFF. The CDR3 DNA follows: TGTGCCAGCAGCTTACGGTTGACTAGCGGAACCGGGGAGCTGTTTTTT.

This clone was recorded once. The chain combines TRBV7-2 with TRBJ1-2; D remains unclear. This CDR3 has 15 residues. V shed 4 bases and J shed 4 bases, with 16 bases lying between them. CDR1 and CDR2 from the germline V gene are SGHTA and FQGNSA. This CDR3 is CASSSPGGAFYGYTF. In DNA form, the CDR3 reads TGTGCCAGCAGCTCCCCCGGTGGAGCCTTCTATGGCTACACCTTC.

This chain joins TRBV30 and TRBJ1-1, with D maybe TRBD1 (5 bases). The CDR3 consists of 14 residues. Per germline, CDR1 GTSNPN and CDR2 SVGIG (reference sequence). V shed 5 bases and J shed 4 bases, with 17 bases lying between them. The DNA of the CDR3 is TGTGCCTGGGACAGAAACCCCTTGGGCACTGAAGCTTTCTTT. Translating it yields CAWDRNPLGTEAFF. Full variable domain (remainder filled in from reference TRBV30 and TRBJ1-1): SQTIHQWPATLVQPVGSPLSLECTVEGTSNPNLYWYRQAAGRGLQLLFYSVGIGQISSEVPQNLSASRPQDRQFILSSKKLLLSDSGFYLCAWDRNPLGTEAFFGQGTRLTVV.

CDR3 residues: CASSPDSYNEQFF. CDR3 in DNA: TGTGCCAGCAGCCCTGACAGTTACAATGAGCAGTTCTTC. The J gene is TRBJ2-1, the V gene TRBV7-9; weak D call: TRBD1 (5 bases). This CDR3 spans 13 amino acids. Germline CDR1 SEHNR, CDR2 FQNEAQ (reference sequence). V was shortened by 5 bases and J by 4 bases, with 9 bases between the two germline ends.

The J gene is TRBJ2-5, the V gene TRBV7-7; 10 nucleotides match TRBD2. Germline trimming cut 2 bases from V and 7 bases from J; bases unmatched to any gene: 13. The germline V gene has CDR1 SSHAT and CDR2 FNYEAQ (reference sequence). This CDR3 contains 17 residues. The CDR3 DNA reads TGTGCCAGCAGCTTAAGGGGAGGTCTAGCGGGGGACGGGACCCAGTACTTC. Translating it yields CASSLRGGLAGDGTQYF.

In its sample, this clone was seen once. V and J are TRBV6-2 or TRBV6-3 and TRBJ1-1; TRBD1 matches at 8 bases. The CDR3 covers 13 residues. Per germline, CDR1 MNHEY and CDR2 SVGEGT. V dropped 0 bases and J dropped 11; count of bases not matched to a gene: 5. The CDR3 bases are TGTGCCAGCAGTTACTCGTGGACAGGGTGGGCTTTCTTT. Its protein is CASSYSWTGWAFF.

This clone has more than one count but fewer than ten. The chain links TRBV27 to TRBJ1-5, with a weak D call TRBD1 (5 bases). The germline gives CDR1 MNHEY, CDR2 SMNVEV (reference sequence). The CDR3 is made up of 16 amino acids. V lost 5 bases and J 3 bases, leaving 17 bases between the germline ends. The CDR3 reads CASSPTGGAPNQPQHF. CDR3 DNA sequence: TGTGCCAGCAGTCCAACGGGGGGAGCCCCCAATCAGCCCCAGCATTTT.

The chain is built from TRBV7-2 and TRBJ1-3; D possibly corresponds to TRBD1 (5 bases). The CDR3 has 15 amino acids. Per the germline V gene, CDR1 is SGHTA and CDR2 is FQGNSA. With 5 bases removed from V and 4 bases from J, the gap between germline ends came to 15 bases. The CDR3 DNA reads TGTGCCAGCAGCCCAAGTGGGGGGAAAGGAAACACCATATATTTT. This codes for CASSPSGGKGNTIYF.

The chain carries TRBV6-5 and TRBJ2-2; possible D gene TRBD2, 5 bases. In germline, CDR1 is MNHEY, CDR2 SVGAGI. V was pared by 4 bases and J by 6 bases, with 12 bases between. There are 14 residues in the CDR3. The CDR3 here is CASSSIWGAGELFF. In DNA form, the CDR3 reads TGTGCCAGCAGTTCCATCTGGGGAGCCGGGGAGCTGTTTTTT.

This chain connects TRBV11-2 to TRBJ1-3, with 9 positions matching TRBD1. The CDR3 is made up of 18 amino acids. Trimming at V came to 4 bases and at J to 4 bases, leaving 14 bases not matched to a gene. CDR1 is SGHAT and CDR2 is FQNNGV in the germline V gene. CDR3 nucleotide sequence: TGTGCCAGCAGCTCCAACAGGGGGCCCGATCGCCTAGGAAACACCATATATTTT. It is translated as CASSSNRGPDRLGNTIYF.

The gene calls are TRBV10-3 and TRBJ1-2, with 10 nucleotides matching TRBD1. Germline CDR1 and CDR2: ENHRY and SYGVKD. The CDR3 extends over 15 amino acids. V lost 3 bases, J lost 6 bases, and 7 bases stayed unmatched. CDR3 loop: CAISDWGQGSDGYTF. CDR3 bases: TGTGCCATCAGTGATTGGGGACAGGGGAGCGATGGCTACACCTTC.

The chain couples TRBV9 to TRBJ2-1; 13 positions agree with TRBD2. V lost 1 base to trimming and J lost 5 bases; unmatched junction nucleotides: 0. This CDR3 has 15 residues. Germline-derived CDR1 and CDR2 are SGDLS and YYNGEE. The chain's CDR3 is CASSVTSGGDNEQFF. The CDR3 DNA sequence: TGTGCCAGCAGCGTAACTAGCGGGGGGGACAATGAGCAGTTCTTC. Combining the CDR3 with reference TRBV9 and TRBJ2-1 gives the whole variable domain DSGVTQTPKHLITATGQRVTLRCSPRSGDLSVYWYQQSLDQGLQFLIQYYNGEERAKGNILERFSAQQFPDLHSELNLSSLELGDSALYFCASSVTSGGDNEQFFGPGTRLTVL.

V usage is TRBV18 and J usage is TRBJ1-3; 8 bases map to TRBD1. The J segment lost 4 bases and the V segment lost 3 bases, leaving 5 bases of the junction unmatched. CDR3 length: 15 amino acids. Germline V CDR1 and CDR2: KGHSH, LQKENI. CDR3 nucleotides: TGTGCCAGCTCACCGGAGACAGGGGCAGGAAACACCATATATTTT. Amino acid sequence: CASSPETGAGNTIYF. The full variable domain, completed using reference TRBV18 and TRBJ1-3, is NAGVMQNPRHLVRRRGQEARLRCSPMKGHSHVYWYRQLPEEGLKFMVYLQKENIIDESGMPKERFSAEFPKEGPSILRIQQVVRGDSAAYFCASSPETGAGNTIYFGEGSWLTVV.

This CDR3 is CASSRGGGDGYTF. The CDR3 DNA reads as TGTGCCAGCTCCCGCGGCGGGGGGGACGGCTACACCTTC. The genes are TRBV18 and TRBJ1-2, with a possible D match to TRBD1 (5 bases). The CDR3 loop spans 13 amino acids. CDR1 and CDR2 (germline): KGHSH, LQKENI. The V end was cut by 6 bases, the J end by 8 bases, with 16 bases between.

The chain links TRBV3-1 (or the pseudogene TRBV3-2) to TRBJ1-5; the D is unclear. Germline CDR1 and CDR2: LGHDT and YNNKEL (reference sequence). The CDR3 has 15 amino acids. V lost 2 bases and J 4 bases, leaving 12 bases between the germline ends. This chain's CDR3 is CASSQHTGGNQPQHF. DNA of the CDR3: TGTGCCAGCAGCCAACACACTGGAGGGAATCAGCCCCAGCATTTT.

Only a few counts were recorded for this clone. The chain couples TRBV19 to TRBJ2-5; TRBD2 aligns across 11 bases. CDR1 LNHDA and CDR2 SQIVND come from the germline V gene (reference sequence). The J segment lost 7 bases and the V segment lost 4 bases, leaving 14 bases of the junction unmatched. This CDR3 has 17 residues. CDR3 region: CASSTAPLAGEVGTQYF. Written as DNA, the CDR3 is TGTGCCAGTAGTACCGCCCCACTAGCGGGAGAAGTGGGGACCCAGTACTTC.

The chain carries TRBV27 and TRBJ1-6; TRBD1 is a possible D gene (5 bases). This CDR3 comprises 13 residues. V was shortened by 3 bases and J by 10 bases, with 10 bases between the two germline ends. Germline V lookup: CDR1 MNHEY, CDR2 SMNVEV (reference sequence). In DNA, the CDR3 is TGTGCCAGCAGTTTGGGGGGGGTGTCACCCCTCCACTTT. Its protein is CASSLGGVSPLHF.

J is TRBJ2-2 and V is TRBV27; 15 bases fit TRBD2. The junction had 5 bases not matched to a gene; V was cut back by 6 bases and J by 3 bases. This CDR3 contains 17 residues. Germline V gene lookup returns CDR1 MNHEY and CDR2 SMNVEV (reference sequence). In DNA form, the CDR3 reads TGTGCCAGCAGCGGACTAGCGGGAGGGCCGCACACCGGGGAGCTGTTTTTT. Protein: CASSGLAGGPHTGELFF.

A few counts support this clone. This rearrangement joins TRBV10-1 to TRBJ2-1; tentatively, D is TRBD2 (6 bases). The germline V gene has CDR1 WNHNN and CDR2 SYGVQD (reference sequence). This CDR3 has 15 amino acids. V was clipped by 2 bases and J by 7 bases, with 15 bases between them. The CDR3 DNA reads TGCGCCAGCAGTGAGGGTCGTGGGGGGTGGAATGAGCAGTTCTTC. This translates into CASSEGRGGWNEQFF.

This clone has a single count. The rearrangement links TRBV5-1 to TRBJ1-3, with 9 bases that match TRBD1. The V gene's germline CDR1 is SGHRS and CDR2 YFSETQ. The CDR3 has 16 residues. Unmatched junction bases numbered 8, after V lost 3 bases and J lost 4 bases. The CDR3 DNA sequence: TGCGCCAGCAGCTCTAACCCGACAGGGGGGGGAAACACCATATATTTT. This codes for CASSSNPTGGGNTIYF.

This clone has just a few counts. The V and J genes are TRBV4-3 and TRBJ2-1; 9 bases map to TRBD2. Germline V gene lookup returns CDR1 LGHNA and CDR2 YSLEER. V lost 0 bases and J lost 10; bases outside the gene matches: 13. This CDR3 region has 17 residues. The CDR3 is CASSQDQGGRATWEQFF. The CDR3 bases are TGCGCCAGCAGCCAAGATCAGGGCGGGAGGGCCACATGGGAGCAGTTCTTC.

The chain joins TRBV4-2 to TRBJ2-1; 7 bases fit TRBD2. Trimming removed 2 bases from V and 7 bases from J; junction bases left unmatched: 8. The germline gives CDR1 LGHNA, CDR2 YNFKEQ. The CDR3 totals 15 residues. In DNA, the CDR3 is TGTGCCAGCAGCCAACCCCTAGCGGTGGAGAATGAGCAGTTCTTC. It specifies CASSQPLAVENEQFF.

The genes are TRBV2 and TRBJ2-1; tentative D call: TRBD2 (6 bases). CDR1 SNHLY and CDR2 FYNNEI come from the germline V gene. The length of the CDR3 is 11 residues. V shed 6 bases and J shed 9 bases, with 9 bases lying between them. The CDR3 DNA reads as TGTGCCAGCAGGGGAGGTGGTGAGCAGTTCTTC. Amino acids: CASRGGGEQFF.

V is TRBV6-2 or TRBV6-3 and J is TRBJ1-5; D is undetermined. Germline V gene data show CDR1 as MNHEY and CDR2 as SVGEGT. This CDR3 spans 13 amino acids. Trimming took 6 bases from V and 5 from J, leaving 11 bases between them. CDR3 coding DNA: TGTGCCAGCAGCCGATTCGGAGATCAGCCCCAGCATTTT. It yields the protein CASSRFGDQPQHF.

This chain links TRBV3-1 (or the pseudogene TRBV3-2) with TRBJ1-3; D is possibly TRBD1 (6 bases). Germline CDR1 is LGHDT and CDR2 is YNNKEL (reference sequence). V lost 4 bases, J lost 0 bases, and 10 bases lay in between. The CDR3 totals 15 residues. CDR3 sequence reads: CASSLNRDSGNTIYF. The CDR3 bases are TGTGCCAGCAGCCTAAACAGGGACTCTGGAAACACCATATATTTT.

The chain combines TRBV5-6 with TRBJ1-6; tentatively, D is TRBD1 (5 bases). CDR3 length: 14 residues. V was trimmed by 4 bases and J by 8 bases, leaving 13 bases between them. Germline V gene data show CDR1 as SGHDT and CDR2 as YYEEEE. As DNA, the CDR3 is TGTGCCAGCAGCCGACAGTTTGGGGATTCACCCCTCCACTTT. Translated, it gives CASSRQFGDSPLHF.

This clone was observed a few times. The chain is built from TRBV19 and TRBJ2-2; tentative D call: TRBD1 (6 bases). The V gene lost 5 bases and the J gene lost 3 bases, with 16 bases spanning the gap. The CDR3 runs 16 residues. Germline V gives CDR1 LNHDA, CDR2 SQIVND (reference sequence). This chain's CDR3 is CASSAHRAMDTGELFF. Written as DNA, the CDR3 is TGTGCCAGTAGTGCCCACAGGGCTATGGACACCGGGGAGCTGTTTTTT.

The V and J genes are TRBV4-3 and TRBJ2-1; tentative D call: TRBD2 (7 bases). The CDR3 runs to 17 residues. V was clipped by 0 bases and J by 1 base, with 13 bases between them. Germline V gene lookup returns CDR1 LGHNA and CDR2 YSLEER. The CDR3 protein is CASSQDTGGFSYNEQFF. The CDR3 coding sequence is TGCGCCAGCAGCCAAGATACGGGGGGCTTTTCCTACAATGAGCAGTTCTTC.